Included here is one TCR beta chain sequence, with context. As yet, its antigen is unknown. This entry is derived from a study of shared clonotypes between healthy human individuals. Study at large: A donor's plate count was three for CD4 naive and three for CD4 memory; CD8 naive had two and CD8 memory one. General study findings and limits: In general, naive subsets displayed greater estimated richness than memory subsets did. When naive CD4 clonotypes were compared across several donors, 4% to 6.5% were shared. Sequencing depth was expected to affect clonotype sharing among donors.

Cells designated naive CD8 were CD45RO-negative and were positively selected for CCR7, with terminally differentiated effector memory CD45RA+ cells excluded. Germline V lookup: CDR1 PRHDT, CDR2 FYEKMQ (reference sequence). This CDR3 contains 13 residues. Trimming pared 3 bases from V and 6 bases from J, leaving 10 bases between. TCRdb keeps only in-frame clones here, not all; method: immunoSEQ multiplex PCR. Of about 2 million clones listed, less than 95% are singletons. This receptor was identified in a man younger than 35 in good health. The V call is TRBV13, the J call TRBJ2-3; D unclear. Sequencing used naive CD8+ T cells sorted from blood. The DNA of the CDR3 is TGTGCCAGCAGCTTCGCGTCGGCGGATACGCAGTATTTT. Its protein is CASSFASADTQYF.